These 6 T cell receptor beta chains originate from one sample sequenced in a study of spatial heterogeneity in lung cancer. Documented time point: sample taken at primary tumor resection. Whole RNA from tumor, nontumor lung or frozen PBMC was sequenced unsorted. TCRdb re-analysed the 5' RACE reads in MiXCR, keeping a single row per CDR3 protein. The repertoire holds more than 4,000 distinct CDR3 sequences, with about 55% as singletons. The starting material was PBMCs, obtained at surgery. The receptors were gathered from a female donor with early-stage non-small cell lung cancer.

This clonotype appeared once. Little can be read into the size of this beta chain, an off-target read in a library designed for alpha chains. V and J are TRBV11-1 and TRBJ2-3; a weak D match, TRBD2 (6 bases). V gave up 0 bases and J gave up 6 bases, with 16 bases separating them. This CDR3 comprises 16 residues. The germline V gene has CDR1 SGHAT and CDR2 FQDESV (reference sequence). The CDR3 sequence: CASSLAAGPLNDTQYF. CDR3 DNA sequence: TGTGCCAGCAGCTTAGCCGCGGGACCACTAAACGATACGCAGTATTTT.

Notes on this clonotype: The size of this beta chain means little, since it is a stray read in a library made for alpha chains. The CDR3 here is CASSLEDRGSPLHF. The CDR3 coding sequence is TGTGCCAGCAGCTTGGAGGACAGGGGTTCACCCCTCCACTTT. The chain couples TRBV5-5 to TRBJ1-6, with 9 positions matching TRBD1. The CDR3 has 14 amino acids. J lost 9 bases, V lost 0 bases, and 1 base had no gene match. Germline loops: CDR1 SGHKS, CDR2 YYEKEE (reference sequence).

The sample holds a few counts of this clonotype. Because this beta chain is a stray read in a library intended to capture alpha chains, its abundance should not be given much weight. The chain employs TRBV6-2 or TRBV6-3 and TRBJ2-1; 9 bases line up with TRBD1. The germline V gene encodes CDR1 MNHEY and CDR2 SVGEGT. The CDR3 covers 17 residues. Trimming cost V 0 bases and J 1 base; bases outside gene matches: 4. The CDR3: CASSYSTTGGSYNEQFF. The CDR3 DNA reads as TGTGCCAGCAGTTACTCAACGACAGGGGGGTCCTACAATGAGCAGTTCTTC.

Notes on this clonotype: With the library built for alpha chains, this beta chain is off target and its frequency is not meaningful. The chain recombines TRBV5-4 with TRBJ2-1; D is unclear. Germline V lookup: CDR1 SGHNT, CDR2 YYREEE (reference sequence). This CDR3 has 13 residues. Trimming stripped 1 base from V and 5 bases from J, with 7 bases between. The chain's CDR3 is CASSLMVNNEQFF. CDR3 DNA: TGTGCCAGCAGCTTGATGGTAAACAATGAGCAGTTCTTC.

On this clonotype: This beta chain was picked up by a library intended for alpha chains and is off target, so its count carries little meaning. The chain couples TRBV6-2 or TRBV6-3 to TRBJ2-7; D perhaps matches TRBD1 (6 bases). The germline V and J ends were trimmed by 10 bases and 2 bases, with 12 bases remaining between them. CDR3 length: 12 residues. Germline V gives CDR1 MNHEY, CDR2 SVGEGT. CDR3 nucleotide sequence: TGTGCCACTAAGGACAGAACCTACGAGCAGTACTTC. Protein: CATKDRTYEQYF.

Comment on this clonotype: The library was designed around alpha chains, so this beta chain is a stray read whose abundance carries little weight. This chain's CDR3 is CSVTQLAGGRDEQFF. The CDR3 DNA is TGCAGCGTTACCCAACTAGCGGGGGGAAGAGATGAGCAGTTCTTC. V is TRBV29-1 and J is TRBJ2-1, with 12 bases fitting TRBD2. The CDR3 sequence is 15 residues long. Germline CDR1 is SQVTM and CDR2 is ANQGSEA. J gave up 8 bases and V 5 bases, and 10 bases lay outside the gene matches.